The next 4 T cell receptor beta chains were all read from a single sample in a study of spatial heterogeneity in lung cancer. Specified time point: blood at routine non-recurrence follow-up after resection. TCRdb passed the 5' RACE reads through MiXCR, listing each CDR3 protein once. Counted here are nearly 95,000 distinct CDR3 sequences, 15% to 20% occurring once; the ten biggest clones make up 20% to 25%. Sequenced material: PBMCs, taken at follow-up. All receptors derive from a male donor with early-stage non-small cell lung cancer.

Only a few counts were recorded for this clonotype. The chain links TRBV25-1 to TRBJ1-3; TRBD1 is a possible D gene (5 bases). Trimming stripped 8 bases from V and 0 bases from J, with 17 bases between. From germline, CDR1 is MGHDK and CDR2 SYGVNS. The CDR3 loop spans 16 amino acids. CDR3 amino acids: CASRDGRLNSGNTIYF. The CDR3 coding sequence is TGTGCCAGCCGGGACGGAAGACTCAACTCTGGAAACACCATATATTTT.

The chain links TRBV20-1 to TRBJ1-1, with a possible D match to TRBD1 (5 bases). CDR3 length: 14 amino acids. CDR1 is DFQATT and CDR2 is SNEGSKA in the germline V gene (reference sequence). V was pared by 6 bases and J by 5 bases, with 19 bases between. The CDR3 sequence: CSASGSTRVTEAFF. The CDR3, as DNA: TGCAGTGCGTCCGGATCCACCAGGGTAACTGAAGCTTTCTTT.

In this sample, this clonotype turned up a few times. The gene calls are TRBV20-1 and TRBJ2-5; a weak D match, TRBD1 (5 bases). Germline values: CDR1 DFQATT, CDR2 SNEGSKA (reference sequence). V was cut by 7 bases and J by 2 bases, with 8 bases left in between. This CDR3 contains 11 residues. CDR3 coding DNA: TGCAGTGGACAGATACAAGAGACCCAGTACTTC. Translation gives CSGQIQETQYF.

This clonotype has only a few counts. The chain carries TRBV18 and TRBJ1-1; a possible D gene is TRBD1 (5 bases). V was pared by 6 bases and J by 5 bases, with 10 bases between. This CDR3 is 12 amino acids long. CDR1 and CDR2 (germline): KGHSH, LQKENI. This CDR3 reads CASSLQGTEAFF. In nucleotides, the CDR3 is TGTGCCAGCTCGCTCCAGGGTACTGAAGCTTTCTTT. The entire variable domain, with the rest obtained from reference TRBV18 and TRBJ1-1, is as follows: NAGVMQNPRHLVRRRGQEARLRCSPMKGHSHVYWYRQLPEEGLKFMVYLQKENIIDESGMPKERFSAEFPKEGPSILRIQQVVRGDSAAYFCASSLQGTEAFFGQGTRLTVV.